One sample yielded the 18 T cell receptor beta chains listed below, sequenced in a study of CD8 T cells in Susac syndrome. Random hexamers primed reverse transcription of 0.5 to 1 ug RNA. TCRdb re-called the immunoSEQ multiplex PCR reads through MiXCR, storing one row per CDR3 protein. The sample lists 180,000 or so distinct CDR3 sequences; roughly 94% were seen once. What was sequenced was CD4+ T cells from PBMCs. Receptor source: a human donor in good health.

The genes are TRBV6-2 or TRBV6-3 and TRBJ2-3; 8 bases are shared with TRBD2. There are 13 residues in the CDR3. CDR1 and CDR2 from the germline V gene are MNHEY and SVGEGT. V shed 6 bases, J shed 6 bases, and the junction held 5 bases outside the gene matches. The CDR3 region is CASRAGGIDTQYF. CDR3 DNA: TGTGCCAGCAGGGCGGGAGGCATCGATACGCAGTATTTT.

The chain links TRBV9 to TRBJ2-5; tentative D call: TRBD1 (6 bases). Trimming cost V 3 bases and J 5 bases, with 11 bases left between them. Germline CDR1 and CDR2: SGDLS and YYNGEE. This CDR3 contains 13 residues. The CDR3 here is CASSDRVSETQYF. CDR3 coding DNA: TGTGCCAGCAGCGACAGGGTTTCGGAGACCCAGTACTTC. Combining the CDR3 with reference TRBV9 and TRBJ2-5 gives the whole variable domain DSGVTQTPKHLITATGQRVTLRCSPRSGDLSVYWYQQSLDQGLQFLIQYYNGEERAKGNILERFSAQQFPDLHSELNLSSLELGDSALYFCASSDRVSETQYFGPGTRLLVL.

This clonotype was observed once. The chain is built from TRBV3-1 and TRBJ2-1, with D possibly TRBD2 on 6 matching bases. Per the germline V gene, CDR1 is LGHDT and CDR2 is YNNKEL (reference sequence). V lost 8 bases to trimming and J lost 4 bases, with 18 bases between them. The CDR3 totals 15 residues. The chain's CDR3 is CASGTRASAYNEQFF. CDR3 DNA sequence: TGTGCCAGCGGGACTCGGGCTAGCGCATACAATGAGCAGTTCTTC.

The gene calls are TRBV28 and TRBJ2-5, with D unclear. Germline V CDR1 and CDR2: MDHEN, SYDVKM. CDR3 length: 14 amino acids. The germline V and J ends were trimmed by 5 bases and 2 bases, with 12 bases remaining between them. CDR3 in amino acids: CASSGPDSQETQYF. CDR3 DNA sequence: TGTGCCAGCAGTGGACCCGACTCGCAAGAGACCCAGTACTTC.

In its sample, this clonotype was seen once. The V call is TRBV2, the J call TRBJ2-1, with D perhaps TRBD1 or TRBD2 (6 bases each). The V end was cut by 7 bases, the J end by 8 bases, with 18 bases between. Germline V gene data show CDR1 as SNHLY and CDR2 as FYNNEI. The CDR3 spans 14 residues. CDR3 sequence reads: CASTRTMEGDEQFF. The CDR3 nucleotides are TGTGCCAGCACCCGGACTATGGAGGGGGATGAGCAGTTCTTC.

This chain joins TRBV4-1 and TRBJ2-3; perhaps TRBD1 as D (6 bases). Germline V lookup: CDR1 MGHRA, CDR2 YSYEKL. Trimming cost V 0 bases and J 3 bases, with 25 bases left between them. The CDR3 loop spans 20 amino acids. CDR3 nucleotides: TGCGCCAGCAGCCAAGATTCCTTTCGGGACAAACTCAAGTCTACAGATACGCAGTATTTT. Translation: CASSQDSFRDKLKSTDTQYF.

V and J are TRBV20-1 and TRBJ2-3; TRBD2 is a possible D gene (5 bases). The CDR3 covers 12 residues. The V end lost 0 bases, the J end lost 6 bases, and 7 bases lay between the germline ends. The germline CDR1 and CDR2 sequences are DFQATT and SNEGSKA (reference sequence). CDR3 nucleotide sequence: TGCAGTGCTAGAGATAGCGCGGATACGCAGTATTTT. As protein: CSARDSADTQYF.

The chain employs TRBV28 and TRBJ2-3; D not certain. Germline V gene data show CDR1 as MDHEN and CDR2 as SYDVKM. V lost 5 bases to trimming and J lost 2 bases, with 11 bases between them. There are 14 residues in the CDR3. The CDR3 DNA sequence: TGTGCCAGCAGTGCCCGCTCCCTCACAGATACGCAGTATTTT. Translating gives CASSARSLTDTQYF. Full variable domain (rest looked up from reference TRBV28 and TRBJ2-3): DVKVTQSSRYLVKRTGEKVFLECVQDMDHENMFWYRQDPGLGLRLIYFSYDVKMKEKGDIPEGYSVSREKKERFSLILESASTNQTSMYLCASSARSLTDTQYFGPGTRLTVL.

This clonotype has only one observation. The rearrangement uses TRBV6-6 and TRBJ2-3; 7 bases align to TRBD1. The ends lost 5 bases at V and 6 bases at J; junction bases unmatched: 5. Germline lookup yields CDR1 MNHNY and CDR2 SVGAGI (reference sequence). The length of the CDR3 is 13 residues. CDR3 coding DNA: TGTGCCAGCAGTCTTCAGGGGGATGATACGCAGTATTTT. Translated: CASSLQGDDTQYF.

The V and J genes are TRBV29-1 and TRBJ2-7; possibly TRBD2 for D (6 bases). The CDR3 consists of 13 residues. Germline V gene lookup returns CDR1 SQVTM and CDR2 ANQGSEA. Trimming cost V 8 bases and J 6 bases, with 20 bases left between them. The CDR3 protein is CSFGLGGIREQYF. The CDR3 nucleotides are TGCAGCTTTGGCCTAGGAGGGATCCGCGAGCAGTACTTC.

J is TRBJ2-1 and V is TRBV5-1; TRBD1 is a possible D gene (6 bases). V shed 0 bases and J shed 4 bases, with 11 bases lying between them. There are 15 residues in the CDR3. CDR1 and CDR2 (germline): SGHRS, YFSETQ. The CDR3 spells CASSLGQGKYNEQFF. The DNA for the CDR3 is TGCGCCAGCAGCTTGGGGCAGGGGAAGTACAATGAGCAGTTCTTC.

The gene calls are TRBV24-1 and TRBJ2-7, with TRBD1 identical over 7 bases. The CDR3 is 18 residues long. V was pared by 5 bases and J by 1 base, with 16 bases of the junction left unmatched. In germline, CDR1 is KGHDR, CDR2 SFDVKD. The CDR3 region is CATSGPKTDRVGSYEQYV. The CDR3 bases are TGTGCCACCAGTGGTCCCAAGACCGACAGGGTGGGATCCTACGAGCAGTACGTC.

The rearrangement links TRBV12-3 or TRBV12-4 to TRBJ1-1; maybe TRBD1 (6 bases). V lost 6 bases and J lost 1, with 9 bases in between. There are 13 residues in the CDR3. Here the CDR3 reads CASRKQGNTEAFF. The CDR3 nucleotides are TGTGCCAGCAGGAAACAGGGGAACACTGAAGCTTTCTTT.

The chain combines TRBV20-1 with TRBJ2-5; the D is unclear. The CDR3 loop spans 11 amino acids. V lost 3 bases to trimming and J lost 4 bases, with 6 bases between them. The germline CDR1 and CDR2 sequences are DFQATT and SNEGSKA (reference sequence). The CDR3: CSASGRETQYF. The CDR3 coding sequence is TGCAGTGCTAGTGGCCGAGAGACCCAGTACTTC.

CDR3 amino acids: CSARGGTDNQPQHF. DNA for the CDR3: TGCAGTGCTAGAGGGGGGACAGACAATCAGCCCCAGCATTTT. The chain combines TRBV20-1 with TRBJ1-5; 7 bases are shared with TRBD1. Per germline, CDR1 DFQATT and CDR2 SNEGSKA (reference sequence). V gave up 1 base and J gave up 3 bases; unmatched junction bases: 3. The CDR3 is 14 amino acids.

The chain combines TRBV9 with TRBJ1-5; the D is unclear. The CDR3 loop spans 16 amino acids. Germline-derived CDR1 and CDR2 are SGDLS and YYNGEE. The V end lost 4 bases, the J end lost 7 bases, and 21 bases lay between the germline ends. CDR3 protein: CASSPTAHPGLQPQHF. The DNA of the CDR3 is TGTGCCAGCAGCCCTACCGCGCATCCGGGCTTACAGCCCCAGCATTTT.

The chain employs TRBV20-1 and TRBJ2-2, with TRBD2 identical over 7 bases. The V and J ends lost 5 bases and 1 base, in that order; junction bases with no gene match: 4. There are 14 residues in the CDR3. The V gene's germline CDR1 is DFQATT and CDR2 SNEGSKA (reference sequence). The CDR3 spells CSAVRGGNTGELFF. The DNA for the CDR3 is TGCAGTGCTGTCCGCGGGGGGAACACCGGGGAGCTGTTTTTT.

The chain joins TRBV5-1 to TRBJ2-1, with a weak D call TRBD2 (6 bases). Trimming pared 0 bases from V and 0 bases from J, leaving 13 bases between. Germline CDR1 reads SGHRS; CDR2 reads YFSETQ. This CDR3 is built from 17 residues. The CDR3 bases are TGCGCCAGCAGCTTGGTTTTGGGGGGAGACTCCTACAATGAGCAGTTCTTC. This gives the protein CASSLVLGGDSYNEQFF.